The present TCR beta chain was sequenced within a study of T cell changes during pregnancy in multiple sclerosis (dated by TCRdb to between 2018 and 2021). General notes on the study: The study examined how the T cell repertoire changed over the course of pregnancy in women with multiple sclerosis.

About this clone itself: Its antigen remains unidentified. No much larger clonotype is one base removed from it; base qualities were not supplied.

The method was the immunoSEQ multiplex PCR assay. TCRdb stores this immuneACCESS table with in-frame sequences only. Part of the clones is absent; in the studies checked, under half of the shortfall reflects unresolved V genes, and no reason is known for the rest. In all, the sample holds tens of thousands of clones, and over 90% of those were seen once. 0.75% to 0.95% of the sample lies in the top ten. V loses 4 bases of germline sequence and J loses 0 bases, and the interval between the two ends is 10 bases. The germline V gene yields SQVTM for CDR1 and ANQGSEA for CDR2. Including cysteine and phenylalanine, the CDR3 has 13 amino acids. The entry retains the CDR3 DNA only, 39 bases that are in frame from base 1.

The clonotype comes from a female donor with multiple sclerosis, enrolled in a pregnancy study. The sample in question was peripheral blood, obtained in the first trimester of pregnancy. The chain employs TRBV29-1 and TRBJ2-7; a tentative D match to TRBD2 spans 5 bases. The CDR3 corresponds to CSVAEALSYEQYF. The sequenced DNA: TGCAGCGTTGCGGAGGCTCTCTCCTACGAGCAGTACTTC.